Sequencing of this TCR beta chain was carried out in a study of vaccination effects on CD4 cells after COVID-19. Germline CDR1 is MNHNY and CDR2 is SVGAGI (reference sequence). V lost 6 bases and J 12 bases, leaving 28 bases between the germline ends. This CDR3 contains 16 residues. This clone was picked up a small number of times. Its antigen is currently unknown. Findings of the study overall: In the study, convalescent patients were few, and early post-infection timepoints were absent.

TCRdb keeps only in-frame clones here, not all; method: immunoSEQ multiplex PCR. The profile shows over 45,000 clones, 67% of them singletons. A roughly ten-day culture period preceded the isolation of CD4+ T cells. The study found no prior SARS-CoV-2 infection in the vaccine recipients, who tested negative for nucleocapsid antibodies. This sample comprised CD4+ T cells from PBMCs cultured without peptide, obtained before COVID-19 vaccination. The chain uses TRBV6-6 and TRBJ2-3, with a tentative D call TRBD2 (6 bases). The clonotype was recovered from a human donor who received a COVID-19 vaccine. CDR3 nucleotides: TGTGCCAGCAGGGAGGGTTTTACCCAAGAGGTCGACTGTCAGTATTTT. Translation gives CASREGFTQEVDCQYF.